One sample yielded the 20 T cell receptor beta chains listed below, sequenced in a study of blood T cell repertoires in COVID-19 (dated by TCRdb to between 2020 and 2021). Library construction relied on the immunoSEQ multiplex PCR assay. Not all clones reach the TCRdb copy of this immuneACCESS table, which keeps in-frame sequences only. Checked studies attribute under half of the gap to unresolved V genes and leave the rest unexplained. Present in this sample are about 160,000 clones, 86% of which were seen just once. The biggest ten clones account for 3.5% to 4% of the sample. What was sequenced was peripheral blood. These receptors were obtained from a woman in her seventies with acute or convalescent COVID-19.

This chain uses TRBV5-5 with TRBJ1-1, with 9 bases aligning to TRBD1. The germline CDR1 and CDR2 sequences are SGHKS and YYEKEE (reference sequence). The CDR3 has 13 amino acids. J gave up 1 base and V 7 bases, and 2 bases lay outside the gene matches. The CDR3 nucleotides read TGTGCCAGCGGGGGACAGGGGAACACTGAAGCTTTCTTT. This translates into CASGGQGNTEAFF.

The rearrangement uses TRBV10-3 and TRBJ2-1, with TRBD2 matching 8 bases. CDR1 and CDR2 (germline): ENHRY, SYGVKD. The CDR3 is 13 residues long. Trimming at V came to 10 bases and at J to 6 bases, leaving 8 bases not matched to a gene. CDR3 sequence (DNA): TGTGCCACGCGGGCGGGAGGTACCAATGAGCAGTTCTTC. This encodes CATRAGGTNEQFF.

This chain joins TRBV28 and TRBJ2-4; D may be TRBD1 (6 bases). The CDR3 is 14 amino acids. Germline loops: CDR1 MDHEN, CDR2 SYDVKM. Trimming stripped 6 bases from V and 0 bases from J, with 9 bases between. The CDR3 here is CASRQGRAKNIQYF. In DNA, the CDR3 is TGTGCCAGCAGGCAGGGGAGAGCCAAAAACATTCAGTACTTC. Full variable domain (rest looked up from reference TRBV28 and TRBJ2-4): DVKVTQSSRYLVKRTGEKVFLECVQDMDHENMFWYRQDPGLGLRLIYFSYDVKMKEKGDIPEGYSVSREKKERFSLILESASTNQTSMYLCASRQGRAKNIQYFGAGTRLSVL.

This chain connects TRBV5-4 to TRBJ1-2, with 10 bases matching TRBD1. Trimming removed 1 base from V and 0 bases from J; junction bases left unmatched: 3. The CDR3 extends over 16 amino acids. Germline values: CDR1 SGHNT, CDR2 YYREEE (reference sequence). The CDR3 nucleotides are TGTGCCAGCAGCTTGTGGGGGACAGGGGCTAACTATGGCTACACCTTC. Its protein product is CASSLWGTGANYGYTF.

CDR3 protein: CASSYGTTATNEKLFF. DNA of the CDR3: TGTGCCAGCAGCTACGGGACAACTGCAACTAATGAAAAACTGTTTTTT. The genes are TRBV11-1 and TRBJ1-4; D possibly corresponds to TRBD1 (6 bases). Germline assignment: CDR1 SGHAT and CDR2 FQDESV (reference sequence). V was pared by 4 bases and J by 0 bases, with 12 bases between. The CDR3 spans 16 residues.

The J gene is TRBJ1-5, the V gene TRBV15, with 10 bases lining up with TRBD1. The CDR3 consists of 14 residues. Germline V gene lookup returns CDR1 LNHNV and CDR2 YYDKDF (reference sequence). The V and J ends lost 0 bases and 15 bases, in that order; junction bases with no gene match: 8. The CDR3 region has the DNA TGTGCCACCAGCAGAGACCTGACAGGGGGCGAGGGGCATTTT. This codes for CATSRDLTGGEGHF.

This rearrangement joins TRBV2 to TRBJ2-7; a possible D gene is TRBD1 (7 bases). Germline loops: CDR1 SNHLY, CDR2 FYNNEI. V lost 6 bases, J lost 4 bases, and 16 bases lay in between. There are 14 residues in the CDR3. CDR3 bases: TGTGCCAGCAGGAGTAGACAGGGAGGTTACGAGCAGTACTTC. Amino acid sequence: CASRSRQGGYEQYF. Full variable domain (missing parts from reference TRBV2 and TRBJ2-7): EPEVTQTPSHQVTQMGQEVILRCVPISNHLYFYWYRQILGQKVEFLVSFYNNEISEKSEIFDDQFSVERPDGSNFTLKIRSTKLEDSAMYFCASRSRQGGYEQYFGPGTRLTVT.

The chain joins TRBV7-9 to TRBJ1-3; no clear D gene. V shed 5 bases and J shed 4 bases, with 18 bases lying between them. Germline CDR1 and CDR2: SEHNR and FQNEAQ (reference sequence). The CDR3 runs to 16 residues. The CDR3 bases are TGTGCCAGCAGCAAAAATTGGGCCTCGAGCGGAAACACCATATATTTT. Encoded protein: CASSKNWASSGNTIYF. Looking up the rest from reference TRBV7-9 and TRBJ1-3 gives the full variable domain: DTGVSQNPRHKITKRGQNVTFRCDPISEHNRLYWYRQTLGQGPEFLTYFQNEAQLEKSRLLSDRFSAERPKGSFSTLEIQRTEQGDSAMYLCASSKNWASSGNTIYFGEGSWLTVV.

The chain uses TRBV7-8 and TRBJ2-7; 7 positions agree with TRBD2. This CDR3 has 14 amino acids. CDR1 is SGHVS, CDR2 FQNEAQ, per germline. Unmatched junction bases numbered 5, after V lost 3 bases and J lost 3 bases. DNA of the CDR3: TGTGCCAGCAGCTTCGGACTAGGAAACTACGAGCAGTACTTC. Its translation: CASSFGLGNYEQYF.

The chain employs TRBV10-2 and TRBJ1-1; 7 bases fit TRBD1. After removal of 2 bases from V and 2 bases from J, the junction contained 2 bases not matched to a gene. This CDR3 is built from 14 residues. Germline CDR1 reads WSHSY; CDR2 reads SAAADI. The CDR3 spells CASSEGTANTEAFF. The CDR3 DNA reads TGCGCCAGCAGTGAGGGGACAGCCAACACTGAAGCTTTCTTT.

V usage is TRBV5-8 and J usage is TRBJ1-4; TRBD1 matches at 8 bases. This CDR3 region has 16 residues. Germline trimming cut 3 bases from V and 8 bases from J; bases unmatched to any gene: 12. Germline CDR1 is SGHTS and CDR2 is YDEGEE. The CDR3 DNA reads as TGTGCCAGCAGCTCAATCAAAGACAGGGGAGGGGAAAAACTGTTTTTT. It yields the protein CASSSIKDRGGEKLFF.

The gene calls are TRBV7-9 and TRBJ2-1; 11 bases match TRBD2. The CDR3 runs 16 residues. V shed 3 bases, J shed 4 bases, and the junction held 5 bases outside the gene matches. The germline CDR1 and CDR2 sequences are SEHNR and FQNEAQ (reference sequence). CDR3 bases: TGTGCCAGCAGCTTCTTCGGGACTAGCGGATACAATGAGCAGTTCTTC. Translation: CASSFFGTSGYNEQFF.

The V and J genes are TRBV5-5 and TRBJ1-4, with D perhaps TRBD1 (6 bases). The length of the CDR3 is 12 residues. Trimming stripped 1 base from V and 10 bases from J, with 8 bases between. Germline V gives CDR1 SGHKS, CDR2 YYEKEE (reference sequence). The CDR3 sequence: CASSLTGRKLFF. The CDR3 nucleotides are TGTGCCAGCAGCTTGACAGGGCGAAAACTGTTTTTT.

This sequence joins TRBV6-6 and TRBJ1-2, with unresolved D. CDR1 MNHNY and CDR2 SVGAGI come from the germline V gene (reference sequence). The CDR3 spans 13 residues. The V end lost 6 bases, the J end lost 4 bases, and 12 bases lay between the germline ends. The CDR3 bases are TGTGCCAGCAGAACGCCGGGAGTCTATGGCTACACCTTC. This sequence encodes CASRTPGVYGYTF.

The J gene is TRBJ2-5, the V gene TRBV24-1; 8 nucleotides match TRBD1. Germline V CDR1 and CDR2: KGHDR, SFDVKD. The CDR3 runs 15 residues. V was clipped by 4 bases and J by 5 bases; unmatched bases: 8. The CDR3 bases are TGTGCCACCAGTGACCCTGGACAGGGAGTGGAGACCCAGTACTTC. Translated, it gives CATSDPGQGVETQYF.

The gene calls are TRBV7-2 and TRBJ2-2; D ambiguous. With 1 base removed from V and 1 base from J, the gap between germline ends came to 4 bases. The CDR3 runs to 14 residues. Germline V gene data show CDR1 as SGHTA and CDR2 as FQGNSA. This CDR3 is CASSLVGNTGELFF. For the CDR3, the DNA is TGTGCCAGCAGCTTAGTCGGGAACACCGGGGAGCTGTTTTTT.

This chain links TRBV18 with TRBJ1-1; 7 nucleotides line up with TRBD1. The V segment lost 3 bases and the J segment 7 bases; nucleotides outside the gene matches: 5. CDR1 is KGHSH and CDR2 is LQKENI in the germline V gene. The CDR3 has 13 residues. The CDR3 nucleotides read TGTGCCAGCTCACCGACAGGGACGGGTGAAGCTTTCTTT. This gives the protein CASSPTGTGEAFF.

The V call is TRBV7-2, the J call TRBJ1-2; a weak D match, TRBD1 (6 bases). Trimming took off 5 bases at V and 4 bases at J, with 11 bases between the two ends. The CDR3 is 13 residues long. The germline V gene encodes CDR1 SGHTA and CDR2 FQGNSA. CDR3 sequence (DNA): TGTGCCAGCAGCCAAAGGACAGCCTATGGCTACACCTTC. Amino acid sequence: CASSQRTAYGYTF.

This rearrangement joins TRBV27 to TRBJ2-1, with TRBD2 as a possible D gene (5 bases). CDR1 and CDR2 from the germline V gene are MNHEY and SMNVEV (reference sequence). CDR3 length equals 16 residues. V lost 3 bases, J lost 0 bases, and 12 bases lay in between. The CDR3 coding sequence is TGTGCCAGCAGTTTCTTGGCTAGCAGCTCCTACAATGAGCAGTTCTTC. This encodes CASSFLASSSYNEQFF.

This clone was counted a few times. The V call is TRBV10-3, the J call TRBJ1-5, with D unclear. In germline, CDR1 is ENHRY, CDR2 SYGVKD. Deletions cut 5 bases from V and 3 bases from J, with 8 bases between. The length of the CDR3 is 13 residues. This chain's CDR3 is CAISPRDNQPQHF. The CDR3 region has the DNA TGTGCCATCAGTCCCCGGGACAATCAGCCCCAGCATTTT.